A selection of T cell receptor beta chains follows, all from one sample in a study of blood T cell repertoires in COVID-19. The assay was immunoSEQ multiplex PCR, and TCRdb's table has in-frame clones only and misses some. The sample lists around 200,000 clones, 90% occurring once. Sample: PBMCs or T cells enriched from blood (not recorded which). These receptor sequences come from a man aged 25-45 years who had recovered from COVID-19. The CDR3 runs from the conserved cysteine through the conserved F or W. A D gene is named only where the DNA matches it firmly. Clone size is stated in some rows and not others, as once, few, many or a class when expanded.

>NA|TRBJ2-1|TRBV10-2|NA
CASISSGPLNEQFF
TGCGCCAGCATCAGTAGCGGTCCTTTAAATGAGCAGTTCTTC
>NA|TRBJ2-2|TRBV9|TRBD2
CASAGGSSTGELFF
TGTGCCAGCGCGGGCGGGAGTAGCACCGGGGAGCTGTTTTTT
>once|TRBJ1-2|TRBV2|TRBD1
CASSVGQVGGGYGYTF
TGTGCCAGCAGTGTGGGACAGGTGGGGGGTGGCTATGGCTACACCTTC
>NA|TRBJ2-7|TRBV5-1|TRBD1
CASSSRQGAREQYF
TGCGCCAGCAGCTCCCGACAGGGGGCTAGGGAGCAGTACTTC
>NA|TRBJ2-7|TRBV7-2|NA
CASSLMGGYEQYF
TGTGCCAGCAGCTTAATGGGGGGCTACGAGCAGTACTTC
>NA|TRBJ1-2|TRBV12-5|NA
CASGLHPQQYGYTF
TGTGCTAGTGGTTTGCACCCACAGCAATATGGCTACACCTTC
>NA|TRBJ2-3|TRBV6-5|TRBD2
CASSPKASGGQYF
TGTGCCAGCAGTCCTAAAGCTAGCGGGGGACAGTATTTT
>NA|TRBJ2-7|TRBV7-8|TRBD1
CASSSNRDRTYEQYF
TGTGCCAGCAGCTCGAACCGGGACAGAACCTACGAGCAGTACTTC
>NA|TRBJ2-1|TRBV4-2|TRBD2
CASSQPSSGGASNEQFF
TGTGCCAGCAGCCAACCTTCTAGCGGGGGGGCTAGCAATGAGCAGTTCTTC
>NA|TRBJ1-1|TRBV28|TRBD1
CASSRTGLGTEAFF
TGTGCCAGCAGTCGGACAGGGTTGGGCACTGAAGCTTTCTTT
>NA|TRBJ1-4|TRBV6-5|TRBD1
CASSYAGTGNEKLFF
TGTGCCAGCAGTTACGCTGGGACAGGGAATGAAAAACTGTTTTTT
>NA|TRBJ1-2|TRBV5-1|NA
CASSLAQGEYGYTF
TGCGCCAGCAGCTTGGCACAGGGTGAATATGGCTACACCTTC
>NA|TRBJ1-5|TRBV6-5|NA
CASSRGRGNQPQHF
TGTGCCAGCAGCAGGGGCCGAGGTAATCAGCCCCAGCATTTT
>NA|TRBJ2-7|TRBV28|TRBD2
CASSVPSSGPYEQYF
TGTGCCAGCAGTGTCCCCTCTAGCGGGCCCTACGAGCAGTACTTC
>NA|TRBJ1-3|TRBV5-1|NA
CASSRDSGNTIYF
TGCGCCAGCAGCCGGGACTCTGGAAACACCATATATTTT
>NA|TRBJ2-2|TRBV29-1|NA
CSGYARTGELFF
TGCAGCGGTTACGCACGGACCGGGGAGCTGTTTTTT
>NA|TRBJ2-6|TRBV24-1|TRBD1
CATSDSDRASGANVLTF
TGTGCCACCAGTGATTCGGACAGGGCTTCTGGGGCCAACGTCCTGACTTTC
>NA|TRBJ1-2|TRBV6-5|NA
CASSYSTEFSNYGYTF
TGTGCCAGCAGTTACTCGACGGAGTTCTCTAACTATGGCTACACCTTC
>once|TRBJ2-5|TRBV24-1|NA
CATSDLIGSQETQYF
TGTGCCACCAGTGATCTAATCGGGTCGCAAGAGACCCAGTACTTC
>few|TRBJ1-4|TRBV4-3|NA
CASSQGAYRNEKLFF
TGCGCCAGCAGCCAAGGGGCCTACAGGAATGAAAAACTGTTTTTT
>NA|TRBJ2-7|TRBV6-2/TRBV6-3|NA
CASSYGGYFYEQYF
TGTGCCAGCAGTTACGGCGGCTATTTCTACGAGCAGTACTTC
>NA|TRBJ2-3|TRBV5-1|TRBD2
CASSLAGGSADTQYF
TGCGCCAGCAGCTTGGCGGGGGGTAGCGCAGATACGCAGTATTTT
>NA|TRBJ2-1|TRBV5-1|TRBD1
CASSPGQGPFYNEQFF
TGCGCCAGCAGCCCCGGACAGGGGCCATTCTACAATGAGCAGTTCTTC
>NA|TRBJ1-3|TRBV13|NA
CASSFGQGNTIYF
TGTGCCAGCAGCTTTGGACAGGGAAACACCATATATTTT
>NA|TRBJ2-4|TRBV6-6|NA
CASSSTRSGKNIQYF
TGTGCCAGCAGTTCGACTAGATCTGGCAAAAACATTCAGTACTTC
>NA|TRBJ2-7|TRBV5-1|TRBD2
CASSLGGRLLADYEQYF
TGCGCCAGCAGCTTGGGAGGCAGATTACTAGCGGACTACGAGCAGTACTTC
>NA|TRBJ2-5|TRBV25-1|TRBD1
CASSGKQGTQETQYF
TGTGCCAGCAGTGGAAAACAGGGGACCCAAGAGACCCAGTACTTC
>NA|TRBJ2-1|TRBV11-2|NA
CASSQMGARTNNEQFF
TGTGCCAGCAGCCAAATGGGTGCGAGGACAAACAATGAGCAGTTCTTC
>few|TRBJ1-5|TRBV28|NA
CASSLPGLSNQPQHF
TGTGCCAGCAGCCTACCGGGGTTGAGCAATCAGCCCCAGCATTTT
>NA|TRBJ2-3|TRBV4-3|NA
CASSRATDTTDTQYF
TGCGCCAGCAGCCGCGCCACGGACACCACAGATACGCAGTATTTT
>NA|TRBJ2-2|TRBV5-1|TRBD1
CASSFTTGAGELFF
TGCGCCAGCAGCTTTACGACAGGGGCCGGGGAGCTGTTTTTT
>once|TRBJ2-1|TRBV6-5|TRBD2
CASSYSGTSVNNEQFF
TGTGCCAGCAGTTACTCCGGGACTAGCGTCAACAATGAGCAGTTCTTC
>few|TRBJ1-2|TRBV9|TRBD1
CASSVATSNRGGYTF
TGTGCCAGCAGCGTAGCTACGAGTAACAGGGGTGGCTACACCTTC
>few|TRBJ2-2|TRBV28|TRBD2
CASSPRLAGLVLTGELFF
TGTGCCAGCAGTCCTAGACTAGCGGGCCTCGTACTCACCGGGGAGCTGTTTTTT
>NA|TRBJ2-5|TRBV19|NA
CASSPGVPETQYF
TGTGCCAGTAGTCCAGGGGTCCCGGAGACCCAGTACTTC
>NA|TRBJ2-7|TRBV3-1/TRBV3-2|NA
CASSRFQGSSYEQYF
TGTGCCAGCAGCCGCTTTCAGGGTTCCTCTTACGAGCAGTACTTC
>NA|TRBJ2-1|TRBV6-5|NA
CASSLTSFSYNEQFF
TGTGCCAGCAGTCTGACTAGTTTCTCCTACAATGAGCAGTTCTTC
>NA|TRBJ1-5|TRBV6-2/TRBV6-3|NA
CASSPLWTPLNQPQHF
TGTGCCAGCAGTCCATTATGGACTCCTCTCAATCAGCCCCAGCATTTT
>NA|TRBJ2-1|TRBV28|NA
CASSLRDEQFF
TGTGCCAGCAGTCTCAGGGATGAGCAGTTCTTC
>NA|TRBJ1-1|TRBV6-5|TRBD1
CASRRQGAITEAFF
TGTGCCAGCAGGAGACAGGGGGCAATAACTGAAGCTTTCTTT
>NA|TRBJ1-5|TRBV2|NA
CASRTGKNQPQHF
TGTGCCAGCAGGACGGGGAAAAATCAGCCCCAGCATTTT
>NA|TRBJ2-3|TRBV19|TRBD1
CASSIGRTGAWADTQYF
TGTGCCAGTAGTATAGGCCGAACAGGGGCGTGGGCAGATACGCAGTATTTT
>NA|TRBJ2-7|TRBV3-1/TRBV3-2|TRBD1
CASGGQVYEQYF
TGTGCCAGCGGCGGACAGGTCTACGAGCAGTACTTC
>NA|TRBJ2-3|TRBV4-3|TRBD2
CASSPGLAGKSDTQYF
TGCGCCAGCAGCCCCGGACTAGCGGGAAAATCTGATACGCAGTATTTT
>NA|TRBJ2-1|TRBV7-2|TRBD2
CASSTTSGRAGNEQFF
TGTGCCAGCAGCACGACTAGCGGGAGGGCTGGCAATGAGCAGTTCTTC
>NA|TRBJ2-1|TRBV4-2|TRBD1
CASSHPSRDSKFPSSYNEQFF
TGTGCCAGCAGCCATCCCTCCCGGGACAGCAAGTTCCCAAGCTCCTACAATGAGCAGTTCTTC
>NA|TRBJ2-1|TRBV11-2|TRBD1
CASSLGSTGNEQFF
TGTGCCAGCAGCTTGGGCTCGACAGGGAATGAGCAGTTCTTC
>NA|TRBJ1-4|TRBV7-9|NA
CASSPDRTENEKLFF
TGTGCCAGCAGCCCTGATAGGACAGAAAATGAAAAACTGTTTTTT
>once|TRBJ2-7|TRBV4-1|NA
CASSQSPQPRRVYEQYF
TGCGCCAGCAGCCAAAGCCCCCAGCCTAGACGTGTCTACGAGCAGTACTTC
>NA|TRBJ2-3|TRBV28|TRBD2
CASSPWTSGFSTDTQYF
TGTGCCAGCAGCCCCTGGACTAGCGGGTTTAGCACAGATACGCAGTATTTT
>NA|TRBJ2-7|TRBV14|TRBD1
CASSSTGTGIYEQYF
TGTGCCAGCAGTTCTACCGGGACAGGGATCTACGAGCAGTACTTC
>NA|TRBJ2-1|TRBV29-1|TRBD2
CSVEDASGLVHTEQFF
TGCAGCGTTGAAGATGCCTCTGGACTAGTTCACACTGAGCAGTTCTTC
>NA|TRBJ1-3|TRBV7-9|NA
CASPGVGATSSGNTIYF
TGTGCCAGCCCGGGGGTCGGGGCCACGAGCTCTGGAAACACCATATATTTT
>NA|TRBJ1-5|TRBV2|TRBD1
CASRPRTGDGQPQHF
TGTGCCAGCAGGCCCAGGACAGGGGACGGTCAGCCCCAGCATTTT
>NA|TRBJ2-3|TRBV4-3|NA
CASSQVSEGVTQYF
TGCGCCAGCAGCCAAGTGTCCGAGGGCGTTACGCAGTATTTT
>NA|TRBJ2-5|TRBV2|NA
CASSENRRETQYF
TGTGCCAGCAGTGAAAACAGAAGAGAGACCCAGTACTTC
>once|TRBJ2-7|TRBV7-2|NA
CASSLGGSGTEQYF
TGTGCCAGCAGCCTAGGTGGGTCGGGTACCGAGCAGTACTTC
>NA|TRBJ1-1|TRBV30|NA
CAWRGDTEAFF
TGTGCCTGGAGAGGGGACACTGAAGCTTTCTTT
>NA|TRBJ1-3|TRBV5-1|NA
CASSVAGYSGNTIYF
TGCGCCAGCAGCGTCGCAGGGTACTCTGGAAACACCATATATTTT